These 10 T cell receptor beta chains were all obtained from the same sample, sequenced in a study of PD-L1 blockade in urothelial cancer (TCRdb year 2017). Libraries were built with the immunoSEQ multiplex PCR assay. TCRdb provides this immuneACCESS table in a form limited to in-frame rearrangements. Some clones are lacking; in checked studies, under half of them reflect an unresolved V gene, and why the rest are absent is not known. The sample has some 100,000 clones on record, 90% to 95% of them singletons. The ten largest clones add up to 0.85% to 1% of the sample. The input for sequencing was PBMCs, taken around atezolizumab (anti-PD-L1) treatment. The source is a woman aged 80 or over with urothelial cancer.

This chain connects TRBV27 to TRBJ2-7, with D possibly matching TRBD2 (5 bases). Germline CDR1 reads MNHEY; CDR2 reads SMNVEV (reference sequence). The V and J ends lost 5 bases and 6 bases respectively, with 20 bases between them. The CDR3 has 15 amino acids. The CDR3 sequence is CASSTTRTLRGEQYF. The DNA for the CDR3 is TGTGCCAGCAGTACTACCCGGACCTTACGGGGCGAGCAGTACTTC.

The V and J genes are TRBV5-1 and TRBJ2-3, with TRBD1 matching 7 bases. The CDR3 spans 15 residues. The germline CDR1 and CDR2 sequences are SGHRS and YFSETQ. V shed 3 bases and J 3 bases; nucleotides not matched to a gene: 7. The CDR3 loop is CASSSGDRRTDTQYF. The CDR3, as DNA: TGCGCCAGCAGCTCCGGGGACAGACGAACAGATACGCAGTATTTT.

The V call is TRBV9, the J call TRBJ1-3; possibly TRBD1 for D (6 bases). V was clipped by 0 bases and J by 4 bases, with 14 bases between them. Germline V gene sequence: CDR1 SGDLS, CDR2 YYNGEE. This CDR3 has 16 amino acids. CDR3 nucleotides: TGTGCCAGCAGCGTAGAAGGGGGGGCGCGCGGAAACACCATATATTTT. This sequence encodes CASSVEGGARGNTIYF.

The gene calls are TRBV7-2 and TRBJ1-2; D may be TRBD1 (5 bases). V was cut by 2 bases and J by 8 bases, with 18 bases left in between. Germline-derived CDR1 and CDR2 are SGHTA and FQGNSA. The CDR3 extends over 15 amino acids. The CDR3 coding sequence is TGTGCCAGCAGCTTATCTTCTGGCTCGGGGGAAGGCTACACCTTC. Its protein product is CASSLSSGSGEGYTF.

The rearrangement joins TRBV4-1 to TRBJ1-1, with a weak D call TRBD1 (5 bases). This CDR3 spans 15 amino acids. The V end lost 2 bases, the J end lost 3 bases, and 13 bases lay between the germline ends. CDR1 is MGHRA, CDR2 YSYEKL, per germline. In DNA, the CDR3 is TGCGCCAGCAGCCAACAGGGTAATTCTGACACTGAAGCTTTCTTT. Protein sequence: CASSQQGNSDTEAFF.

The chain recombines TRBV10-3 with TRBJ2-1, with 10 bases fitting TRBD2. Germline V gene sequence: CDR1 ENHRY, CDR2 SYGVKD. The CDR3 has 14 residues. V lost 10 bases, J lost 5 bases, and 8 bases stayed unmatched. In DNA form, the CDR3 reads TGTGCCACCTCCAGCGGGAGGGAGGACAATGAGCAGTTCTTC. Translation gives CATSSGREDNEQFF.

The CDR3 loop is CASSLSTGRLREQYF. The CDR3 coding sequence is TGTGCCAGCAGTTTATCGACAGGCCGCCTAAGGGAGCAGTACTTC. The V gene is TRBV27, the J gene TRBJ2-7; D perhaps matches TRBD1 (6 bases). Looked up from germline, CDR1 is MNHEY and CDR2 is SMNVEV (reference sequence). V was clipped by 0 bases and J by 7 bases, with 16 bases between them. The CDR3 extends over 15 amino acids.

This chain joins TRBV9 and TRBJ2-2; D call uncertain. This CDR3 is 13 amino acids long. Germline values: CDR1 SGDLS, CDR2 YYNGEE. V lost 5 bases and J lost 5, with 10 bases in between. CDR3 sequence reads: CASSRTETGELFF. CDR3 bases: TGTGCCAGCAGTCGAACAGAGACCGGGGAGCTGTTTTTT.

J is TRBJ1-4 and V is TRBV7-9; a weak D match, TRBD1 (6 bases). Germline CDR1 SEHNR, CDR2 FQNEAQ (reference sequence). The CDR3 covers 16 residues. V dropped 4 bases and J dropped 3 bases, with 15 bases sitting between them. CDR3 sequence (DNA): TGTGCCAGCAGCTATGGAGGGGGGGCAGCTAATGAAAAACTGTTTTTT. This sequence encodes CASSYGGGAANEKLFF.

V usage is TRBV5-1 and J usage is TRBJ2-2; D ambiguous. The CDR3 is 15 amino acids. V lost 8 bases and J lost 4, with 18 bases in between. From germline, CDR1 is SGHRS and CDR2 YFSETQ. The CDR3 reads CASTTNFGSTGELFF. The CDR3, as DNA: TGCGCCAGTACAACTAATTTCGGGTCCACCGGGGAGCTGTTTTTT.